This T cell receptor (beta chain) was sequenced during a study of CD8 T cells in Susac syndrome. It was negative isolation that provided the CD8+ and CD4+ T cells, whereas TEMRA cells were enriched by FACS. Random hexamers were used to reverse transcribe the RNA input (about 0.45 to 1 ug). TCRdb processed the immunoSEQ multiplex PCR reads anew with MiXCR; each CDR3 protein has one entry. Here the sample spans 200,000 to 250,000 distinct CDR3 sequences, over 85% being singletons. The CDR3 totals 16 residues. With 3 bases clipped from V and 10 bases from J, the junction kept 10 bases outside the gene matches. The germline V gene has CDR1 KGHDR and CDR2 SFDVKD.

This TCR was sampled from a human donor with multiple sclerosis. The sequencing sample was made of CD4+ T cells from PBMCs. The chain couples TRBV24-1 to TRBJ2-1, with 11 nucleotides matching TRBD2. The CDR3 sequence: CATSDAGTSGLGEQFF. The CDR3 bases are TGTGCCACCAGTGATGCCGGGACTAGCGGTTTAGGCGAGCAGTTCTTC.